This TCR beta chain was found in a study of blood T cell repertoires in COVID-19 (dated by TCRdb to 2020 to 2021). Concerning the study at large: Samples covering the acute and convalescent phases of COVID-19 were provided by collaborators in the United States, Italy and Spain. The material from the prospective study consisted of cDNA or gDNA derived from T cells, B-cell-depleted T cells, or PBMCs. Nearly every sample came with metadata listing a de-identified subject ID, COVID-19 status, age in years and sex. The dataset comprised deeply sampled blood TCRbeta repertoires from subjects exposed to, actively infected with, or recovered from COVID-19. Samples came from the ongoing ImmuneRACE study (first 160 participants) plus 1,254 subjects from 6 global collaborators. HLA class I and class II types, where available, came from metadata supplied by the sample provider rather than from assay-based typing. The repertoires were made available in a free public database intended to serve as a resource for research on the immune response to SARS-CoV-2. Beyond this particular receptor, the publication reports: The quantity of clinical and demographic metadata differed by source and by participant and was supplied without curation.

TCRbeta CDR3 regions were amplified from genomic DNA by means of the immunoSEQ Assay, a bias-controlled multiplex PCR. Per the original workflow: Within the assay, amplification of reference gene primers was used to estimate how many nucleated cells each sample contained. To quantify the absolute abundance of each unique TCRbeta CDR3 rearrangement, sequence reads were collapsed and filtered. For each sample, productive Simpson clonality was calculated by taking the square root of Simpson's diversity index across productive rearrangements. TCRdb stores this immuneACCESS table with in-frame sequences only. Part of the clones is absent; in the studies checked, under half of the shortfall reflects unresolved V genes, and no reason is known for the rest. The V and J calls and clone size come from that table; D and trimming were worked out from the DNA. The sample table holds about 75,000 clones, of which around 90% were seen once. Approximately 20% of the sample comes from the top ten.

Whole blood was collected in K2EDTA tubes by collaborating institutions according to the institutions' own protocols. For TCRbeta analysis, collaborator samples were shipped as frozen whole blood, as isolated PBMCs, or as DNA extracted from either sample type. Points on this clone: Its antigen is still unknown. Base quality data are lacking; no much larger clone is found one base away.

According to the germline V gene, CDR1 reads SGHAT and CDR2 reads FQNNGV. From the cysteine up to the phenylalanine, the CDR3 has a length of 13 residues. Only the CDR3 DNA is retained, 39 bases long and in frame from the first base. V drops 7 bases and J drops 0 bases, leaving 10 bases in between. This chain is built from TRBV11-2 and TRBJ2-7; confidence is insufficient to name the D gene. The sequenced sample was peripheral blood. This clonotype originated in a human donor in a cohort sampled during active COVID-19. The nucleotide sequence is given as TGTGCCAGCACCCAATCCGGCTCCTACGAGCAGTACTTC. This gives the protein CASTQSGSYEQYF.